Listed here is a single T cell receptor beta chain. No antigen is known for it. The PCR made use of 60 Vbeta and 13 Jbeta primers. Produced via immunoSEQ multiplex PCR; TCRdb's table is partial and in-frame only. The listing records around 140,000 clones. This sample stems from a study of cytomegalovirus exposure and HLA in healthy donors. Turning to the study itself: In an earlier analysis, approximately 120 million unique TCR beta sequences were found from 200 million or so T cells.

Whole-study results and caveats: Immune exposure information available was restricted to CMV serostatus. HLA allele associations emerged for 17,000 or so TCR beta sequences in a later analysis, at 0.05 false discovery rate.

Looked up from germline, CDR1 is SGHAT and CDR2 is FQNNGV. CDR3 length: 15 amino acids. Trimming removed 4 bases at V and 0 bases at J, with 10 bases between. Sequences were obtained from PBMCs. The TCR sequence derives from a woman between 40 and 55 years old in good health and CMV-seronegative. This chain connects TRBV11-2 to TRBJ2-4, with D perhaps TRBD1 (6 bases). The CDR3 spells CASSSGVLAKNIQYF. In DNA form, the CDR3 reads TGTGCCAGCAGCTCAGGGGTACTAGCCAAAAACATTCAGTACTTC.